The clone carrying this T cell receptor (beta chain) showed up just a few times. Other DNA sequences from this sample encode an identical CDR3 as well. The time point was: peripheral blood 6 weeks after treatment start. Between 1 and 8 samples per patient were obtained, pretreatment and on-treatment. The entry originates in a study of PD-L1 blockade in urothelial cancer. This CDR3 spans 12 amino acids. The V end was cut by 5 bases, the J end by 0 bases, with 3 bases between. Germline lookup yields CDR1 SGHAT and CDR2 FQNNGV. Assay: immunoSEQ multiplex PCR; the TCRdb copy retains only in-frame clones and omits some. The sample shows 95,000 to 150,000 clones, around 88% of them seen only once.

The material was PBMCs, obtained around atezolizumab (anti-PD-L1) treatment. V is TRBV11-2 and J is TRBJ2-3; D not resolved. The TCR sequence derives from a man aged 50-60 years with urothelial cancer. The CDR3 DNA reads TGTGCCAGCAGCCCGAGCACAGATACGCAGTATTTT. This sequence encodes CASSPSTDTQYF.